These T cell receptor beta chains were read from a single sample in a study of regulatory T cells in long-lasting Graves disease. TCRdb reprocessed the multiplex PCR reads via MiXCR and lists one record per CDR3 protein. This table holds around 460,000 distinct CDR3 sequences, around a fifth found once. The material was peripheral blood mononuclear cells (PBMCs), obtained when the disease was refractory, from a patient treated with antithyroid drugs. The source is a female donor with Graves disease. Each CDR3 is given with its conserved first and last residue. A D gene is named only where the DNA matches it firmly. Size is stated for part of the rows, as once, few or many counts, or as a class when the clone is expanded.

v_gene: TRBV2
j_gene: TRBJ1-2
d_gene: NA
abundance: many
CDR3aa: CASRHPNYGYTF
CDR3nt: TGTGCCAGCAGACACCCAAATTATGGCTACACCTTC

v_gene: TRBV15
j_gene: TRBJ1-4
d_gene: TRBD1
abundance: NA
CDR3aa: CATSRPGTGPEKPFF
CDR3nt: TGTGCCACCAGCCGCCCCGGGACAGGCCCTGAAAAACCGTTTTTT

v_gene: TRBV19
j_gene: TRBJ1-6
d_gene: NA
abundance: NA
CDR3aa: CASRREPAGSPLHF
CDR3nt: TGTGCCAGTAGGAGAGAACCGGCAGGATCACCCCTCCACTTT

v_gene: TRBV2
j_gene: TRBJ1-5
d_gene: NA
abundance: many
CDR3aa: CASSLRVYNQPQHF
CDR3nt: TGTGCCAGCAGCCTACGGGTATACAATCAGCCCCAGCATTTT

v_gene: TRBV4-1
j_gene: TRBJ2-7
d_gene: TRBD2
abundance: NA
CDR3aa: CASSQGGGGGFYEQYF
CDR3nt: TGCGCCAGCAGCCAAGGAGGTGGCGGGGGATTTTACGAGCAGTACTTC

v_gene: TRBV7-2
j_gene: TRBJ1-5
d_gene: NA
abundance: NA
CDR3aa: CASSLTRGGNQPQHF
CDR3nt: TGTGCCAGCAGCTTAACCCGGGGTGGCAATCAGCCCCAGCATTTT

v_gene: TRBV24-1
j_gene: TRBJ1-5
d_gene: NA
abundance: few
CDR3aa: CATSDHRDGNQPQHF
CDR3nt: TGTGCCACCAGTGATCACAGGGATGGCAATCAGCCCCAGCATTTT

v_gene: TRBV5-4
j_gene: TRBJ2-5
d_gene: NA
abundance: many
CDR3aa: CASSEESQETQYF
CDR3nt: TGTGCCAGCAGCGAGGAGAGCCAAGAGACCCAGTACTTC

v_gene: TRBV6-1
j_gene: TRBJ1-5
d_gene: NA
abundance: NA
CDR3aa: CASSPRFLGSNQPQHF
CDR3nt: TGTGCCAGCAGCCCCCGTTTTTTGGGTAGCAATCAGCCCCAGCATTTT

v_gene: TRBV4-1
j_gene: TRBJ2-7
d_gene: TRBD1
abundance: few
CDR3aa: CASSQVAQGISYEQYF
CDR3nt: TGCGCCAGCAGCCAAGTAGCACAGGGGATCTCCTACGAGCAGTACTTC

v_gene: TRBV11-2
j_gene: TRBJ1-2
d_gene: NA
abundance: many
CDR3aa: CASSLVTRTAPNGYTF
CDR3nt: TGTGCCAGCAGCTTAGTCACCCGGACAGCTCCTAATGGCTACACCTTC

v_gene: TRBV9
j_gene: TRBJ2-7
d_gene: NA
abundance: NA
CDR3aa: CASSVVGGYEQYF
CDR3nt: TGTGCCAGCAGCGTAGTGGGGGGATACGAGCAGTACTTC

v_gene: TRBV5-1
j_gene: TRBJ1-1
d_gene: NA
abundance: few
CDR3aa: CASGLQGHTEAFF
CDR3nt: TGCGCCAGCGGCCTACAGGGCCACACTGAAGCTTTCTTT

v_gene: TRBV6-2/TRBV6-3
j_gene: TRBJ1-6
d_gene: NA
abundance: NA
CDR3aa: CASSTGPNSPLHF
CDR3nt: TGTGCCAGCAGCACCGGACCAAATTCACCCCTCCACTTT

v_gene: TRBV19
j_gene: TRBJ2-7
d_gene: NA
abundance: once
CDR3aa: CASSMRQGPHEQYF
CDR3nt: TGTGCCAGTAGTATGAGGCAGGGGCCACACGAGCAGTACTTC

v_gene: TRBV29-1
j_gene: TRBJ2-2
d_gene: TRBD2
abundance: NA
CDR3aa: CSVGLAGGPSTGELFF
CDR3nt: TGCAGCGTCGGACTAGCGGGGGGGCCGAGCACCGGGGAGCTGTTTTTT

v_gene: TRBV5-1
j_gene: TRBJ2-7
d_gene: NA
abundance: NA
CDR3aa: CASSARADSYEQYF
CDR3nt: TGCGCCAGCAGCGCGAGGGCTGATTCCTACGAGCAGTACTTC

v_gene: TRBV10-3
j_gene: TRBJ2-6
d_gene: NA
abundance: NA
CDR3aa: CAISGLTADPSGANVLTF
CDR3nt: TGTGCCATCAGTGGGTTGACTGCCGACCCCTCTGGGGCCAACGTCCTGACTTTC

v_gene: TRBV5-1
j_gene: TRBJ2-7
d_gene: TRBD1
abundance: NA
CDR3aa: CASSLGRDRATYEQHF
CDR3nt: TGCGCCAGCAGCTTGGGCCGGGACAGGGCCACCTACGAGCAGCACTTC

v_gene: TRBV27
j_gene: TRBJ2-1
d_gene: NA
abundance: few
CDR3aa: CASSLVGYGQQFF
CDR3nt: TGTGCCAGCAGTTTAGTTGGTTACGGTCAGCAGTTCTTC

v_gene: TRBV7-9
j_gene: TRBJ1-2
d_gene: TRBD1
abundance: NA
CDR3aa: CASSLEPYRGNGYGYTF
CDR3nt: TGTGCCAGCAGCTTAGAGCCCTACAGGGGGAATGGGTATGGCTACACCTTC

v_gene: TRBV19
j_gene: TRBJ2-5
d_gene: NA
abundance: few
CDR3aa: CASSKWEGPTLKETQYF
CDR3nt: TGTGCCAGTAGTAAGTGGGAAGGGCCTACTCTGAAAGAGACCCAGTACTTC

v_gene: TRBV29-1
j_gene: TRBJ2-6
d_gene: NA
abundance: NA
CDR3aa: CSVEGPGANVPTF
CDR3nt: TGCAGCGTTGAAGGACCTGGGGCCAACGTCCCGACTTTC

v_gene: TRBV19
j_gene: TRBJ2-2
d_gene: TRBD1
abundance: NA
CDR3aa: CASSSTGALSGELFF
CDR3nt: TGTGCCAGTAGTTCGACAGGGGCATTGTCCGGGGAGCTGTTTTTT

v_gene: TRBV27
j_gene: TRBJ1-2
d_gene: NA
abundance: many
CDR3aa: CASSTHAGTPYGYTF
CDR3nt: TGTGCCAGCAGTACCCACGCCGGGACCCCCTATGGCTACACCTTC

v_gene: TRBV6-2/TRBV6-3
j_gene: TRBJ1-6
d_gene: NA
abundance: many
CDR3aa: CASRIWKGPSPLHF
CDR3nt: TGTGCCAGCAGGATTTGGAAGGGGCCTTCACCCCTCCACTTT

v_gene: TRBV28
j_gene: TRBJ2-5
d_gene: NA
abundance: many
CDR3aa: CASSLPSGARETQYF
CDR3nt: TGTGCCAGCAGTTTACCTTCGGGGGCTAGGGAGACCCAGTACTTC

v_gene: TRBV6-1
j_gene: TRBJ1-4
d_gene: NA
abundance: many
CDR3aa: CASSVDFGQKLFF
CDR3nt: TGTGCCAGCAGTGTCGACTTCGGGCAAAAACTGTTTTTT

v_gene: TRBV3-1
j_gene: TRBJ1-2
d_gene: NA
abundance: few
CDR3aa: CASSQGDDFFNYGYTF
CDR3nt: TGTGCCAGCAGCCAAGGGGACGATTTTTTTAACTATGGCTACACCTTC

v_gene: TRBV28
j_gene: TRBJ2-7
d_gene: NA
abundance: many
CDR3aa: CASSSRRGMVEQYF
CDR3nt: TGTGCCAGCAGTTCCCGGAGAGGGATGGTCGAGCAGTACTTC

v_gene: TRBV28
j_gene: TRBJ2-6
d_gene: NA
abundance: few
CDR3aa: CASISFGLPNSGANVLTF
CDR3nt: TGTGCCAGCATTTCCTTTGGCCTTCCCAACTCTGGGGCCAACGTCCTGACTTTC

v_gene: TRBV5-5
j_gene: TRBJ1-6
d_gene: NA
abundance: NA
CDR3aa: CASSLDIGSPLHF
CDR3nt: TGTGCCAGCAGCTTGGATATAGGTTCACCCCTCCACTTT

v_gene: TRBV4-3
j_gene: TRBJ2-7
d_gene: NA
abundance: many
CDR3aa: CASSQALGYEQYF
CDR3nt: TGCGCCAGCAGCCAGGCACTTGGGTACGAGCAGTACTTC

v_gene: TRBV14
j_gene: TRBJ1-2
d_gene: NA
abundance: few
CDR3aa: CASSQDEGPYGYTF
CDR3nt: TGTGCCAGCAGCCAAGATGAGGGTCCGTATGGCTACACCTTC

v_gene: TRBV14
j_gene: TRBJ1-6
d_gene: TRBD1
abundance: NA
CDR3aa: CASSQVENRGNSPLHF
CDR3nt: TGTGCCAGCAGCCAAGTTGAAAACAGGGGGAATTCACCCCTCCACTTT

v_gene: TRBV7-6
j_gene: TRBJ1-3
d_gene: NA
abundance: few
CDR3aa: CASRSLDTIYF
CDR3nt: TGTGCCAGCCGATCCCTTGACACCATATATTTT

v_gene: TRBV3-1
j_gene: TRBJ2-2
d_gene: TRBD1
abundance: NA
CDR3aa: CASSQTGFTGELFF
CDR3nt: TGTGCCAGCAGCCAGACAGGGTTCACCGGGGAGCTGTTTTTT

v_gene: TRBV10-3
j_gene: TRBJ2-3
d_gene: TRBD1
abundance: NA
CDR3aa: CASFRQGLTDTQYF
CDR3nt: TGTGCCAGCTTCCGACAGGGCCTCACAGATACGCAGTATTTT

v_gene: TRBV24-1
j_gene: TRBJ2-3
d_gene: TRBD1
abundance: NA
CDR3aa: CATSWTGEPDTQYF
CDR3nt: TGTGCCACCAGTTGGACAGGGGAACCAGATACGCAGTATTTT

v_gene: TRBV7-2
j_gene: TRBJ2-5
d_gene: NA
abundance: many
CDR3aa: CASSLQARGGETQYF
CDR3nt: TGTGCCAGCAGCTTACAGGCTCGGGGAGGAGAGACCCAGTACTTC

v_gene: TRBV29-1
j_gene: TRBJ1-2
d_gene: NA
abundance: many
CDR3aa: CSVVTSTGRTYGGYTF
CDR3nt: TGCAGCGTTGTCACCTCGACCGGACGGACTTATGGGGGCTACACCTTC

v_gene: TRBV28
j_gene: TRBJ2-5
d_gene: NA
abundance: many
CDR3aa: CASSSAVKRPQYF
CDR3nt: TGTGCCAGCAGTTCAGCGGTCAAGAGACCCCAGTACTTC

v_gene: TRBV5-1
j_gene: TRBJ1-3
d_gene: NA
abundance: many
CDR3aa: CASGRDSLSGNTIYF
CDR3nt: TGCGCCAGCGGCAGGGACTCTCTCTCTGGAAACACCATATATTTT

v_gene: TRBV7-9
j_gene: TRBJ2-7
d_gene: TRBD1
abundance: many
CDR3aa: CASSQGTGGNSYEQYF
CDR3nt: TGTGCCAGCAGCCAAGGGACAGGGGGGAACTCCTACGAGCAGTACTTC

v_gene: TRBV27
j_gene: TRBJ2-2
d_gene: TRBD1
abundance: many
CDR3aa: CASSLLVRGRNTGELFF
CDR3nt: TGTGCCAGCAGTTTATTAGTCAGGGGGCGAAATACCGGGGAGCTGTTTTTT

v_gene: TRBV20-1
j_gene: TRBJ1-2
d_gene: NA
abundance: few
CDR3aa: CSAMGQSAYGYTF
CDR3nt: TGCAGTGCAATGGGACAATCCGCCTATGGCTACACCTTC

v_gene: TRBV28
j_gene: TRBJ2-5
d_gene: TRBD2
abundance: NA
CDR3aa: CASRAGASGRAGETQYF
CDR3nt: TGTGCCAGCAGGGCCGGAGCTAGCGGGAGGGCCGGGGAGACCCAGTACTTC

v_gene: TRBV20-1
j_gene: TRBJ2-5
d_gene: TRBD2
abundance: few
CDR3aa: CSAVPLAGLGKTQYF
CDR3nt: TGCAGTGCTGTACCCCTAGCGGGGTTGGGAAAGACCCAGTACTTC

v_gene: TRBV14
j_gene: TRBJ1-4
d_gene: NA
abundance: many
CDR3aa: CASSQDQDEKLFF
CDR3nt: TGTGCCAGCAGCCAAGACCAGGATGAAAAACTGTTTTTT

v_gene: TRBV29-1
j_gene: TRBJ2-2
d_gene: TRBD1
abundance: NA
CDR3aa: CSVEGTGRFTGELFF
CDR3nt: TGCAGCGTTGAGGGGACAGGGCGATTCACCGGGGAGCTGTTTTTT

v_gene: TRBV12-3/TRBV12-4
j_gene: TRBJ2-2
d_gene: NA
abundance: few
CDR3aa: CASRPPGPGELFF
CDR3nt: TGTGCCAGCAGGCCACCGGGACCCGGGGAGCTGTTTTTT

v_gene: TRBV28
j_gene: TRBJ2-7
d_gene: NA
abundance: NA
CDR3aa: CASSLRGSGSEQYF
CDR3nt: TGTGCCAGCAGTTTGAGGGGGTCTGGGAGCGAGCAGTACTTC

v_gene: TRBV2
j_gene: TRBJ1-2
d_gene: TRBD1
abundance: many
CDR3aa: CASSIGTDYGYTF
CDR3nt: TGTGCCAGCAGTATCGGGACAGACTATGGCTACACCTTC

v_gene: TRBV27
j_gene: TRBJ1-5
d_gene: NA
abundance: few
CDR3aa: CASSLSRSRGDKMAGTYSNQPQHF
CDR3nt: TGTGCCAGCAGTTTATCAAGGTCGCGCGGGGATAAAATGGCAGGGACGTATAGCAATCAGCCCCAGCATTTT

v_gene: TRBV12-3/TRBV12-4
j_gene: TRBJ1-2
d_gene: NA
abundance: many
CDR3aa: CASSSSVNYGYTF
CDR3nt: TGTGCCAGCAGTTCCTCAGTTAACTATGGCTACACCTTC

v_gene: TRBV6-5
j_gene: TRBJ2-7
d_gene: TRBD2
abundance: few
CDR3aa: CASSYSGGGLYEQYF
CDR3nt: TGTGCCAGCAGTTACTCCGGGGGGGGCCTATACGAGCAGTACTTC

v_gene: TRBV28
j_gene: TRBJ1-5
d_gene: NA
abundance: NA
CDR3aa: CASSLPRGLNQPQHF
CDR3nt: TGTGCCAGCAGTTTACCAAGGGGTCTCAATCAGCCCCAGCATTTT

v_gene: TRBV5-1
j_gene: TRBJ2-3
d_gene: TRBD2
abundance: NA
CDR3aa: CASSLSPAGDSTDTQYF
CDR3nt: TGCGCCAGCAGCTTGAGCCCCGCGGGAGACTCTACAGATACGCAGTATTTT

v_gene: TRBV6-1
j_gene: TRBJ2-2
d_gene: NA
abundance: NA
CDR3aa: CASSQGGAAGELFF
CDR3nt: TGTGCCAGCAGCCAGGGGGGGGCGGCCGGGGAGCTGTTTTTT